These 19 T cell receptor beta chains originate from one sample sequenced in a study of T cells in Graves' hyperthyroidism and ophthalmopathy. RNA transcripts served as the template for amplifying TCR beta CDR3 regions. A set of HTBI primers served as the primers for a first-round RT-PCR of the TCR CDR3. One entry per CDR3 protein, called by TCRdb with MiXCR from the multiplex PCR reads. The top ten hold 25% to 30% of the sample, which has about 400,000 distinct CDR3 sequences, about 14% seen once. What was sequenced was blood. These TCRs come from a man between 50 and 59 years old with Graves' ophthalmopathy.

This clonotype was observed many times. The chain uses TRBV12-3 or TRBV12-4 and TRBJ2-5; D is unclear. The CDR3 runs to 14 residues. V was pared by 2 bases and J by 5 bases, with 12 bases between. The CDR3 bases are TGTGCCAGCAGTTTAAAACGGATGAGGGAGACCCAGTACTTC. Translation gives CASSLKRMRETQYF.

This clonotype was seen only a few times. The V gene is TRBV18, the J gene TRBJ2-6; D could derive from TRBD1 or TRBD2 (6 bases each). The CDR3 extends over 18 amino acids. Germline values: CDR1 KGHSH, CDR2 LQKENI. With 0 bases removed from V and 1 base from J, the gap between germline ends came to 13 bases. CDR3 in DNA: TGTGCCAGCTCACCACCGGTGGGGGGCGGTTCTGGGGCCAACGTCCTGACTTTC. Protein: CASSPPVGGGSGANVLTF. Variable domain in full (rest from reference TRBV18 and TRBJ2-6): NAGVMQNPRHLVRRRGQEARLRCSPMKGHSHVYWYRQLPEEGLKFMVYLQKENIIDESGMPKERFSAEFPKEGPSILRIQQVVRGDSAAYFCASSPPVGGGSGANVLTFGAGSRLTVL.

The chain couples TRBV11-2 to TRBJ2-7, with D perhaps TRBD1 (6 bases). Trimming pared 2 bases from V and 0 bases from J, leaving 11 bases between. CDR3 length: 15 residues. The germline gives CDR1 SGHAT, CDR2 FQNNGV. The CDR3 is CASSLNRDSSYEQYF. CDR3 bases: TGTGCCAGCAGCTTAAACAGGGATTCCTCCTACGAGCAGTACTTC.

V usage is TRBV4-2 and J usage is TRBJ2-1; D is perhaps TRBD1 (6 bases). Per the germline V gene, CDR1 is LGHNA and CDR2 is YNFKEQ. V gave up 1 base and J gave up 6 bases, with 19 bases separating them. CDR3 size: 17 residues. In DNA, the CDR3 is TGTGCCAGCAGCCAAGTGCACGGGACAACGGAGTCCAATGAGCAGTTCTTC. This sequence encodes CASSQVHGTTESNEQFF.

This clonotype was counted at least ten times. The rearrangement joins TRBV2 to TRBJ2-1; D may be TRBD2 (6 bases). Trimming cost V 5 bases and J 1 base, with 12 bases left between them. This CDR3 comprises 15 residues. Germline V gene lookup returns CDR1 SNHLY and CDR2 FYNNEI. CDR3 nucleotide sequence: TGTGCCAGCAGTCGAGCCGGGACTTCCTACAATGAGCAGTTCTTC. Residues: CASSRAGTSYNEQFF.

Many counts were recorded for this clonotype. The rearrangement links TRBV6-1 to TRBJ2-4; weak D call: TRBD1 (5 bases). V lost 8 bases to trimming and J lost 0 bases, with 17 bases between them. Germline V lookup: CDR1 MNHNS, CDR2 SASEGT. The CDR3 consists of 16 residues. The CDR3 region is CASQALGQLAKNIQYF. CDR3 bases: TGTGCCAGCCAAGCCCTGGGGCAGCTAGCCAAAAACATTCAGTACTTC.

J is TRBJ2-6 and V is TRBV2; TRBD1 matches at 9 bases. Germline V gives CDR1 SNHLY, CDR2 FYNNEI. Germline trimming cut 1 base from V and 1 base from J; bases unmatched to any gene: 5. The length of the CDR3 is 18 residues. The CDR3 sequence is CASSEVGQGSSGANVLTF. In nucleotides, the CDR3 is TGTGCCAGCAGTGAAGTGGGACAGGGCTCTTCTGGGGCCAACGTCCTGACTTTC.

This rearrangement joins TRBV5-1 to TRBJ2-2, with TRBD1 identical over 8 bases. Germline trimming cut 4 bases from V and 5 bases from J; bases unmatched to any gene: 7. This CDR3 spans 15 amino acids. Germline values: CDR1 SGHRS, CDR2 YFSETQ. The DNA for the CDR3 is TGCGCCAGCAGCGGCGGGACAGGCCGGACCGGGGAGCTGTTTTTT. This codes for CASSGGTGRTGELFF.

This clonotype was observed many times. The rearrangement uses TRBV27 and TRBJ2-1; 12 bases match TRBD2. V lost 5 bases and J lost 1; bases outside the gene matches: 18. CDR1 MNHEY and CDR2 SMNVEV come from the germline V gene (reference sequence). This CDR3 contains 21 residues. CDR3 coding DNA: TGTGCCAGCAGTAGCCTTACAGGGCTAGCGGGAGGGCCCGGGTCCTACAATGAGCAGTTCTTC. This codes for CASSSLTGLAGGPGSYNEQFF.

This clonotype was picked up many times. The J gene is TRBJ2-3, the V gene TRBV6-1; unclear D gene. The ends were cut back, 1 base at V and 0 bases at J, with 11 bases in the middle. The CDR3 runs to 16 residues. From germline, CDR1 is MNHNS and CDR2 SASEGT. This CDR3 is CASSEGLQTSTDTQYF. The CDR3 DNA reads TGTGCCAGCAGTGAAGGATTACAGACCAGCACAGATACGCAGTATTTT.

This clonotype was observed at least ten times. This chain uses TRBV20-1 with TRBJ2-5; TRBD2 matches 7 bases. The J segment lost 2 bases and the V segment lost 7 bases, leaving 1 base of the junction unmatched. The length of the CDR3 is 11 residues. Looked up from germline, CDR1 is DFQATT and CDR2 is SNEGSKA (reference sequence). This CDR3 is CSGGGQETQYF. The CDR3 region has the DNA TGCAGTGGGGGGGGGCAAGAGACCCAGTACTTC.

In the case of this clonotype: This could be a read error, since a much larger clone is one nucleotide away. The V and J genes are TRBV30 and TRBJ2-7; 9 bases are a match to TRBD2. This CDR3 comprises 13 residues. Germline CDR1 is GTSNPN and CDR2 is SVGIG (reference sequence). In DNA form, the CDR3 reads TGTGCCTGGAGTCTAGCGGGGCCCTACGGGCAGTACTTC. Amino acid sequence: CAWSLAGPYGQYF.

This clonotype has a handful of counts. J is TRBJ2-7 and V is TRBV4-1; 14 positions agree with TRBD2. In germline, CDR1 is MGHRA, CDR2 YSYEKL. The CDR3 loop spans 16 amino acids. V lost 0 bases, J lost 5 bases, and 3 bases stayed unmatched. CDR3 loop: CASSQEGLAGENEQYF. The DNA of the CDR3 is TGCGCCAGCAGCCAAGAGGGACTAGCGGGAGAAAACGAGCAGTACTTC.

This chain links TRBV6-1 with TRBJ2-1, with TRBD2 matching over 10 bases. V lost 6 bases and J lost 5; bases outside the gene matches: 13. CDR1 MNHNS and CDR2 SASEGT come from the germline V gene. The CDR3 runs 17 residues. The CDR3 bases are TGTGCCAGCAGCAGTTGGCGGGGGAGCGGGAGGGACAATGAGCAGTTCTTC. This translates into CASSSWRGSGRDNEQFF.

With respect to this clonotype: Germline and junction disagree at one end, which may indicate a read error. The chain couples TRBV2 to TRBJ2-5, with 11 bases fitting TRBD2. Per the germline V gene, CDR1 is SNHLY and CDR2 is FYNNEI. This CDR3 has 15 residues. In nucleotides, the CDR3 is TGTGCCAGCAGAAGGACTAGCGGGTTCCAAGAGGCCCAGTACTTC. It codes for CASRRTSGFQEAQYF. Complete variable domain (other parts from reference TRBV2 and TRBJ2-5): EPEVTQTPSHQVTQMGQEVILRCVPISNHLYFYWYRQILGQKVEFLVSFYNNEISEKSEIFDDQFSVERPDGSNFTLKIRSTKLEDSAMYFCASRRTSGFQEAQYFGPGTRLLVL.

This clonotype was picked up many times. J is TRBJ2-7 and V is TRBV6-2 or TRBV6-3; perhaps TRBD2 as D (6 bases). Germline values: CDR1 MNHEY, CDR2 SVGEGT. The CDR3 loop spans 17 amino acids. Trimming took off 5 bases at V and 1 base at J, with 21 bases between the two ends. The CDR3 nucleotides are TGTGCCAGCAGTCCCCCTGGTTTGGGACTCCTGTCCTACGAGCAGTACTTC. It encodes CASSPPGLGLLSYEQYF.

Ten or more counts support this clonotype. The chain couples TRBV15 to TRBJ2-7, with no clear D. Germline CDR1 is LNHNV and CDR2 is YYDKDF (reference sequence). CDR3 length equals 14 residues. Trimming pared 4 bases from V and 2 bases from J, leaving 12 bases between. The CDR3 loop reads CATSKDRQAYEQYF. In nucleotides, the CDR3 is TGTGCCACCAGCAAGGACCGACAAGCCTACGAGCAGTACTTC.

The CDR3: CASRTAGYGYTF. The CDR3 nucleotides are TGTGCCAGCAGGACCGCAGGGTATGGCTACACCTTC. The V and J genes are TRBV2 and TRBJ1-2, with TRBD1 as a possible D gene (5 bases). Looked up from germline, CDR1 is SNHLY and CDR2 is FYNNEI. CDR3 length: 12 amino acids. Trimming pared 6 bases from V and 5 bases from J, leaving 10 bases between.

This clonotype occurred a few times. CDR3 coding DNA: TGTGCCAGCAGTTTATTGTTTTGGGGGCACAATGAGCAGTTCTTC. Amino acids: CASSLLFWGHNEQFF. The chain combines TRBV12-3 or TRBV12-4 with TRBJ2-1, with D maybe TRBD1 (6 bases). With 2 bases removed from V and 5 bases from J, the gap between germline ends came to 13 bases. The CDR3 has 15 amino acids.